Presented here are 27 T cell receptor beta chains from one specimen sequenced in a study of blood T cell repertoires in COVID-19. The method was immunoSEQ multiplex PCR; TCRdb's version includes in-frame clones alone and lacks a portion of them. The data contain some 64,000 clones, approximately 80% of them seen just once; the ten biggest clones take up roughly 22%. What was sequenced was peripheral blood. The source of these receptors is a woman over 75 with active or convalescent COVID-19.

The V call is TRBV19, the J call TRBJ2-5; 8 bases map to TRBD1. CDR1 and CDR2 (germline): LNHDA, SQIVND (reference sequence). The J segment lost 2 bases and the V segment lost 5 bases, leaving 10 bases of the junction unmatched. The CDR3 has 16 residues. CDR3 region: CASSSPRTGSQETQYF. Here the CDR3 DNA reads TGTGCCAGTAGTTCCCCGCGGACAGGGTCACAAGAGACCCAGTACTTC.

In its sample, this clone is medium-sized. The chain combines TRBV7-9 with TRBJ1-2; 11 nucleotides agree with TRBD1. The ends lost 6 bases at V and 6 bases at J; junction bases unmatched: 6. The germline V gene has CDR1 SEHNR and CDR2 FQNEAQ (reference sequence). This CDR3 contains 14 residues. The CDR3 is CASSWDRGADGYTF. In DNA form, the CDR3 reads TGTGCCAGCAGTTGGGACAGGGGGGCGGATGGCTACACCTTC.

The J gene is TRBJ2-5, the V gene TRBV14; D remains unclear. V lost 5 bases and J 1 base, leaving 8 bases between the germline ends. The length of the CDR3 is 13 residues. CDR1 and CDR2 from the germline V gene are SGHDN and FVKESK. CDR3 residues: CASSGSPQETQYF. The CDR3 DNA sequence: TGTGCCAGCAGCGGTAGCCCCCAAGAGACCCAGTACTTC.

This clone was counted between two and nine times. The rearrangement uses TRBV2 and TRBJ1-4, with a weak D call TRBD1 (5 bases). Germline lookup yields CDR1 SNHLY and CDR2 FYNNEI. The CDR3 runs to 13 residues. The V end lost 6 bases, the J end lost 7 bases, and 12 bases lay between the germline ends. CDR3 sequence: CASRETDIEKLFF. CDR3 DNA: TGTGCCAGCAGGGAGACAGATATTGAAAAACTGTTTTTT.

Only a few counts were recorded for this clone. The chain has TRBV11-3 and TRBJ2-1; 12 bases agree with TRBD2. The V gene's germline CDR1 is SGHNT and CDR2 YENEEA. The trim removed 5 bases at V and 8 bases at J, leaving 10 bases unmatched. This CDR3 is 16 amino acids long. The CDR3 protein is CASSPGLASGGDEQFF. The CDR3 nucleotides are TGTGCCAGCAGCCCGGGGTTGGCTAGCGGGGGGGATGAGCAGTTCTTC.

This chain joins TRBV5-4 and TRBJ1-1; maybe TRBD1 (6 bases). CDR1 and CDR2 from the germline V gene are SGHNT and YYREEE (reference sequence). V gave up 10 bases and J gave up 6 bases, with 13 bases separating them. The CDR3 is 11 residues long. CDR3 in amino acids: CASRGTPEAFF. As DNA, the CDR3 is TGTGCCTCCAGGGGTACTCCTGAAGCTTTCTTT.

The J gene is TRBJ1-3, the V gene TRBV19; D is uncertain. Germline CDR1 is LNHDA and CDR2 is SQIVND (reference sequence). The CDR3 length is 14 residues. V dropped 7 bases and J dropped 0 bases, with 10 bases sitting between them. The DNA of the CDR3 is TGTGCCAGTACCACGGGGTCCTCTGGAAACACCATATATTTT. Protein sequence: CASTTGSSGNTIYF. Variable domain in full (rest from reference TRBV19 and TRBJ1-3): DGGITQSPKYLFRKEGQNVTLSCEQNLNHDAMYWYRQDPGQGLRLIYYSQIVNDFQKGDIAEGYSVSREKKESFPLTVTSAQKNPTAFYLCASTTGSSGNTIYFGEGSWLTVV.

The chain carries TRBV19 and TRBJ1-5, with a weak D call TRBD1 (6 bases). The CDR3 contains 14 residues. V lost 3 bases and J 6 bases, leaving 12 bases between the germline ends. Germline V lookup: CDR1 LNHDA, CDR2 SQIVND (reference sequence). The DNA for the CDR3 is TGTGCCAGTAGTATGCAGGGGCGCAGTCAGCCCCAGCATTTT. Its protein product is CASSMQGRSQPQHF. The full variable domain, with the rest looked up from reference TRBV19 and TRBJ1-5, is DGGITQSPKYLFRKEGQNVTLSCEQNLNHDAMYWYRQDPGQGLRLIYYSQIVNDFQKGDIAEGYSVSREKKESFPLTVTSAQKNPTAFYLCASSMQGRSQPQHFGDGTRLSIL.

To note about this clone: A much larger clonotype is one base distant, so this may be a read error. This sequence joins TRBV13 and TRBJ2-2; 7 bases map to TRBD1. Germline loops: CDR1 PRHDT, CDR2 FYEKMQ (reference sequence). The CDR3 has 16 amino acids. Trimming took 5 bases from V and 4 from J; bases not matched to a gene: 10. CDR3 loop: CASSRLMTGSTGELFF. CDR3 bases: TGTGCCAGCAGCCGCCTAATGACAGGGAGCACCGGGGAGCTGTTTTTT. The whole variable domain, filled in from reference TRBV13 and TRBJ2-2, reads AAGVIQSPRHLIKEKRETATLKCYPIPRHDTVYWYQQGPGQDPQFLISFYEKMQSDKGSIPDRFSAQQFSDYHSELNMSSLELGDSALYFCASSRLMTGSTGELFFGEGSRLTVL.

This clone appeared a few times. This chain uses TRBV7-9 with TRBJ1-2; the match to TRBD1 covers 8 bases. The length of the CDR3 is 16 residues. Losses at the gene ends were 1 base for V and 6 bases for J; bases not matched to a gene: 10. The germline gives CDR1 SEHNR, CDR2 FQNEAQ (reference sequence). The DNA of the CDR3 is TGTGCCAGCAGCTTAGTAGGGGACAGGTTAGAGGATGGCTACACCTTC. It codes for CASSLVGDRLEDGYTF.

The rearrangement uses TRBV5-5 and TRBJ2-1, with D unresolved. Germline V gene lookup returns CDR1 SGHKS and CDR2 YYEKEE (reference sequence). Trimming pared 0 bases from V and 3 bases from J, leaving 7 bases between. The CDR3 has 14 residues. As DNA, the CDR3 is TGTGCCAGCAGCTTGGTACAGAACTACAATGAGCAGTTCTTC. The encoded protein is CASSLVQNYNEQFF.

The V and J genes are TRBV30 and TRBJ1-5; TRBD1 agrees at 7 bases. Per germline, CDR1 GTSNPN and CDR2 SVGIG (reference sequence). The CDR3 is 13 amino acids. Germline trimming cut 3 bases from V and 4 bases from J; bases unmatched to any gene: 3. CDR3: CAWRRDRNQPQHF. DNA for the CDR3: TGTGCCTGGAGGAGGGACAGAAATCAGCCCCAGCATTTT.

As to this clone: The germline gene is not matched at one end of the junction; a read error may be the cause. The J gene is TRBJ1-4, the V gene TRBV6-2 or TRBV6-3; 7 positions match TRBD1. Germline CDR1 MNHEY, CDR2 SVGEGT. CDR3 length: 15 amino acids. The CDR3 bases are TGTGCCAGCAGTTACCGGAGACAGGGACCTGAACAACTGTTTTTT. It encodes CASSYRRQGPEQLFF.

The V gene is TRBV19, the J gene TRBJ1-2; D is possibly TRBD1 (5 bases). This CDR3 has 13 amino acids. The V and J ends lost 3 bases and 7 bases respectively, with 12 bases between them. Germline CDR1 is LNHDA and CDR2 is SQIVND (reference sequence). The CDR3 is CASSISRDGGYTF. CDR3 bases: TGTGCCAGTAGTATTTCCAGGGATGGTGGCTACACCTTC.

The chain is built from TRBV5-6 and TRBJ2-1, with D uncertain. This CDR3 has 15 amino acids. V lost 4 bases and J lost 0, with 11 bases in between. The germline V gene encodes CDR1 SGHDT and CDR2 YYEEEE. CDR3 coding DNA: TGTGCCAGCAGCCCACGGTTCCACTCCTACAATGAGCAGTTCTTC. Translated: CASSPRFHSYNEQFF.

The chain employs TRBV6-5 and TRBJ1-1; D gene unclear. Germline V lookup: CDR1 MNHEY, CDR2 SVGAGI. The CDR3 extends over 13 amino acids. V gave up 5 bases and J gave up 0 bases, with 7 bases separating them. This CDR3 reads CASSKHVNTEAFF. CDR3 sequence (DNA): TGTGCCAGCAGTAAACACGTGAACACTGAAGCTTTCTTT.

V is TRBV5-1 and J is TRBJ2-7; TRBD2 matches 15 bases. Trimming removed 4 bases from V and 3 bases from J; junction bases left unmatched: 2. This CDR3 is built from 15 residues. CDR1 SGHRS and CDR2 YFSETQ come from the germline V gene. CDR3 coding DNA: TGCGCCAGCAGCCCGGGACTAGCGGGGGGCTACGAGCAGTACTTC. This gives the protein CASSPGLAGGYEQYF. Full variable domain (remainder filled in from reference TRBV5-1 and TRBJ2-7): KAGVTQTPRYLIKTRGQQVTLSCSPISGHRSVSWYQQTPGQGLQFLFEYFSETQRNKGNFPGRFSGRQFSNSRSEMNVSTLELGDSALYLCASSPGLAGGYEQYFGPGTRLTVT.

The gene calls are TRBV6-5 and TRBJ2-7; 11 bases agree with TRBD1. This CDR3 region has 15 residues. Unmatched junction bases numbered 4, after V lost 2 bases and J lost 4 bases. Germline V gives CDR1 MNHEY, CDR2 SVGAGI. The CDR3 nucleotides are TGTGCCAGCAGTTACCCGGGGACAGGGGGGTACGAGCAGTACTTC. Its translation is CASSYPGTGGYEQYF.

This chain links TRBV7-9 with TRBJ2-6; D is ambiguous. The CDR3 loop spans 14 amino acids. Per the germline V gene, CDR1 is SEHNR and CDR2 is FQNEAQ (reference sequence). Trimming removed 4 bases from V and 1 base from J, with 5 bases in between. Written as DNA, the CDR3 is TGTGCCAGCAGCTCCCAATCTGGGGCCAACGTCCTGACTTTC. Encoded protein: CASSSQSGANVLTF.

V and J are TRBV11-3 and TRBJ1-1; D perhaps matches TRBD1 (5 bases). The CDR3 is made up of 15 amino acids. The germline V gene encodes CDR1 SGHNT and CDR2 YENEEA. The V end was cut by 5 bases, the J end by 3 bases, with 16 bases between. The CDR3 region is CASSRRGSMDTEAFF. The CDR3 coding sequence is TGTGCCAGCAGCCGGCGGGGGAGCATGGACACTGAAGCTTTCTTT. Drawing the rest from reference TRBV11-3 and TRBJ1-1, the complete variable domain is EAGVVQSPRYKIIEKKQPVAFWCNPISGHNTLYWYLQNLGQGPELLIRYENEEAVDDSQLPKDRFSAERLKGVDSTLKIQPAELGDSAVYLCASSRRGSMDTEAFFGQGTRLTVV.

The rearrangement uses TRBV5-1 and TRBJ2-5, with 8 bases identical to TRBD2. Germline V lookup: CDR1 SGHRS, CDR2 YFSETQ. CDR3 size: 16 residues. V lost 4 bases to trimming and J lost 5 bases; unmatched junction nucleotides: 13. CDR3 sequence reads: CASSPGAGAPPETQYF. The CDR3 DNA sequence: TGCGCCAGCAGCCCGGGAGCGGGGGCGCCCCCCGAGACCCAGTACTTC.

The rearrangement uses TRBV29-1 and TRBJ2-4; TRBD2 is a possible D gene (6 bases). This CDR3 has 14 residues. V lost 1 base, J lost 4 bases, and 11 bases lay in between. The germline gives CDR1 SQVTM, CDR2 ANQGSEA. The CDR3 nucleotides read TGCAGCGTTGAAGTGGCGGGGCTAAAAAACATTCAGTACTTC. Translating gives CSVEVAGLKNIQYF.

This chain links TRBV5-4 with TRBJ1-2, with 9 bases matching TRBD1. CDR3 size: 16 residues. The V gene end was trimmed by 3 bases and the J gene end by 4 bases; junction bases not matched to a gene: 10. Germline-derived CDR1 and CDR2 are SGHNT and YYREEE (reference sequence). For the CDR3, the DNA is TGTGCCAGCAGCTGGATAGGGACAGGGATTTCCTATGGCTACACCTTC. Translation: CASSWIGTGISYGYTF.

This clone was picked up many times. The CDR3 reads CATSKWGGNTEAFF. In nucleotides, the CDR3 is TGTGCCACCAGCAAGTGGGGAGGGAACACTGAAGCTTTCTTT. The chain is built from TRBV15 and TRBJ1-1, with unresolved D. CDR3 length equals 14 residues. Germline lookup yields CDR1 LNHNV and CDR2 YYDKDF (reference sequence). V lost 4 bases to trimming and J lost 1 base, with 10 bases between them.

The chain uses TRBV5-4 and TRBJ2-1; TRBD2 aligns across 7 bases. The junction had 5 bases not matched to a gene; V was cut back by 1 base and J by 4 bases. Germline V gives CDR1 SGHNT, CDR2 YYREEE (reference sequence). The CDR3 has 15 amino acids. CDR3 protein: CASSLSAGDYNEQFF. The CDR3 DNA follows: TGTGCCAGCAGCTTGTCGGCGGGAGATTACAATGAGCAGTTCTTC.

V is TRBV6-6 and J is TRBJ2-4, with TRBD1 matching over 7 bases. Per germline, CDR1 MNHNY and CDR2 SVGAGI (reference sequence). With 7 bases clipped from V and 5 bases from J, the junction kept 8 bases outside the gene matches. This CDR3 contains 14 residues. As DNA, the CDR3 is TGTGCCAGCACCACCCCGCAGGGGGAAAACATTCAGTACTTC. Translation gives CASTTPQGENIQYF.

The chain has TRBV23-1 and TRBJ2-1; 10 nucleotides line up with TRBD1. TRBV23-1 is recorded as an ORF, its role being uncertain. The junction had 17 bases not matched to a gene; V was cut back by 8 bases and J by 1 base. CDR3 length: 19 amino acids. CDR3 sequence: CASSSGTGERRRSYNEQFF. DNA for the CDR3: TGCGCCAGCTCATCCGGGACAGGGGAACGTCGGCGGTCCTACAATGAGCAGTTCTTC.